These 7 T cell receptor beta chains share one sample of origin, sequenced in a study of cytomegalovirus exposure and HLA in healthy donors. Primers: 60 Vbeta forward and 13 Jbeta reverse. Here immunoSEQ multiplex PCR was the method, and the copy in TCRdb shows in-frame clones only, minus some. The data hold over 100,000 clones, with less than 85% observed a single time. Sequenced material: PBMCs. The receptors derive from a man aged 35-49 years in good health and CMV-seronegative.

In its sample, this clone was seen once. The V and J genes are TRBV27 and TRBJ2-7; 7 positions match TRBD2. Germline CDR1 reads MNHEY; CDR2 reads SMNVEV (reference sequence). CDR3 length: 15 residues. V lost 0 bases and J lost 0; bases outside the gene matches: 2. CDR3 DNA sequence: TGTGCCAGCAGTTTATCGGGGGAGGGCTCCTACGAGCAGTACTTC. This encodes CASSLSGEGSYEQYF.

This chain joins TRBV7-9 and TRBJ2-5; 8 bases are shared with TRBD1. Germline V gene sequence: CDR1 SEHNR, CDR2 FQNEAQ (reference sequence). V shed 5 bases and J 5 bases; nucleotides not matched to a gene: 10. The CDR3 length is 15 residues. The CDR3 loop reads CASSQRTGYEETQYF. The CDR3 DNA reads TGTGCCAGCAGCCAACGGACAGGGTATGAGGAGACCCAGTACTTC.

The chain carries TRBV29-1 and TRBJ2-1; 13 bases map to TRBD2. Germline loops: CDR1 SQVTM, CDR2 ANQGSEA. This CDR3 spans 16 amino acids. V shed 6 bases, J shed 4 bases, and the junction held 9 bases outside the gene matches. The CDR3: CSVLPGLAGEYNEQFF. As DNA, the CDR3 is TGCAGCGTACTGCCCGGACTAGCGGGGGAGTACAATGAGCAGTTCTTC.

This clone has only one observation. The gene calls are TRBV5-1 and TRBJ2-7; 9 bases agree with TRBD2. Germline CDR1 reads SGHRS; CDR2 reads YFSETQ. This CDR3 contains 15 residues. The junction had 5 bases not matched to a gene; V was cut back by 1 base and J by 3 bases. The CDR3 reads CASSLNEAGGYEQYF. For the CDR3, the DNA is TGCGCCAGCAGCTTGAATGAAGCGGGAGGCTACGAGCAGTACTTC.

The chain couples TRBV4-1 to TRBJ1-5, with 10 bases fitting TRBD1. Per germline, CDR1 MGHRA and CDR2 YSYEKL. The length of the CDR3 is 15 residues. The J segment lost 7 bases and the V segment lost 2 bases, leaving 5 bases of the junction unmatched. DNA for the CDR3: TGCGCCAGCAGCCAACCGGGACAGGGGCGGCAGCCCCAGCATTTT. This codes for CASSQPGQGRQPQHF.

The J gene is TRBJ2-3, the V gene TRBV4-2, with D tentatively TRBD2 (6 bases). V shed 1 base and J shed 8 bases, with 13 bases lying between them. The CDR3 has 14 residues. Germline CDR1 LGHNA, CDR2 YNFKEQ. CDR3 protein: CASSQAGDLGTQYF. The CDR3 DNA reads as TGTGCCAGCAGCCAAGCGGGAGATCTCGGTACGCAGTATTTT.

Turning to this clone: The sample carries other DNA sequences with the same CDR3. This rearrangement joins TRBV28 to TRBJ1-4; TRBD1 agrees at 7 bases. With 1 base clipped from V and 8 bases from J, the junction kept 7 bases outside the gene matches. This CDR3 is 15 amino acids long. Germline-derived CDR1 and CDR2 are MDHEN and SYDVKM. CDR3 sequence: CASSLSRQGDEKLFF. The CDR3 DNA follows: TGTGCCAGCAGTTTATCCCGGCAGGGGGACGAAAAACTGTTTTTT.